The present entry profiles one T cell receptor beta chain with its context. The ends were cut back, 5 bases at V and 9 bases at J, with 12 bases in the middle. The germline V gene encodes CDR1 SGHKS and CDR2 YYEKEE (reference sequence). The length of the CDR3 is 12 residues. These data belong to a study of blood T cell repertoires in COVID-19. Study as a whole: Material from acute and convalescent COVID-19 was sourced from the United States, Italy and Spain. PBMCs, B-cell-depleted T cells, or T cells were the source of the cDNA or gDNA that made up the material.

Seattle enrolled patients during active infection and tracked them longitudinally. Methods used by the authors: How many nucleated cells were present was estimated from reference gene primer amplification. Libraries were prepared by immunoSEQ multiplex PCR; TCRdb keeps only in-frame clonotypes and omits some of them. V, J and clone size were drawn from that table, and D and trimming were deduced from the DNA. The sample carries roughly 200,000 clones, 65% to 85% recorded once. The origin of this receptor is a woman in her 30s with COVID-19, enrolled during active disease. The rearrangement links TRBV5-5 to TRBJ2-1; D is unclear. Material for sequencing was peripheral blood. In DNA, the CDR3 is TGTGCCAGCAGTCCACCGGGTAGTGAGCAGTTCTTC. Translating gives CASSPPGSEQFF.